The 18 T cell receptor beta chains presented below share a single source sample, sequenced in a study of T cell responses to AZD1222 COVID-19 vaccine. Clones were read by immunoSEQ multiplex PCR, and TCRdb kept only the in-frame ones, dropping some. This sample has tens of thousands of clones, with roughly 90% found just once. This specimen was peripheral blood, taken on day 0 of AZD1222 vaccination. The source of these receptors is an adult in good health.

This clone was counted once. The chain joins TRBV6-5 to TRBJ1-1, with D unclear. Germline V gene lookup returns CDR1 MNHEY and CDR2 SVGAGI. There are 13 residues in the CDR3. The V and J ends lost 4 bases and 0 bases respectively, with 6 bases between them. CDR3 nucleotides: TGTGCCAGCAGTTCGATGATGAACACTGAAGCTTTCTTT. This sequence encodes CASSSMMNTEAFF.

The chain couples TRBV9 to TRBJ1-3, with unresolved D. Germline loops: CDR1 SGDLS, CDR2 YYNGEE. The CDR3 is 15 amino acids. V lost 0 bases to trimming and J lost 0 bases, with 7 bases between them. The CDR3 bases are TGTGCCAGCAGCGTAGGGGCTAGCTCTGGAAACACCATATATTTT. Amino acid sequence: CASSVGASSGNTIYF. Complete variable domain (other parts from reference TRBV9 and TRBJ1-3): DSGVTQTPKHLITATGQRVTLRCSPRSGDLSVYWYQQSLDQGLQFLIQYYNGEERAKGNILERFSAQQFPDLHSELNLSSLELGDSALYFCASSVGASSGNTIYFGEGSWLTVV.

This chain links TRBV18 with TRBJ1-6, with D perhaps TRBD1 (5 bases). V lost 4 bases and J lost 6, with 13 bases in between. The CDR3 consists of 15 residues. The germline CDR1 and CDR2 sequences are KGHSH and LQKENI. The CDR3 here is CASSLSTAINSPLHF. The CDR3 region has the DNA TGTGCCAGCTCACTATCGACAGCGATTAATTCACCCCTCCACTTT.

The CDR3 here is CSASESGTGGYGYTF. The CDR3 DNA is TGCAGTGCTAGTGAATCTGGGACCGGGGGCTATGGCTACACCTTC. V and J are TRBV20-1 and TRBJ1-2; TRBD1 might be the D (5 bases). The CDR3 consists of 15 residues. Germline-derived CDR1 and CDR2 are DFQATT and SNEGSKA (reference sequence). Deletions cut 3 bases from V and 4 bases from J, with 18 bases between.

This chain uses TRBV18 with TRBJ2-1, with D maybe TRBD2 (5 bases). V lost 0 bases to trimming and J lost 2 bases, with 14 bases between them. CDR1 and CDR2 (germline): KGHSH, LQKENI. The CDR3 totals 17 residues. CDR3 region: CASSPPMDSKTYNEQFF. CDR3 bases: TGTGCCAGCTCACCACCGATGGACTCCAAAACCTACAATGAGCAGTTCTTC.

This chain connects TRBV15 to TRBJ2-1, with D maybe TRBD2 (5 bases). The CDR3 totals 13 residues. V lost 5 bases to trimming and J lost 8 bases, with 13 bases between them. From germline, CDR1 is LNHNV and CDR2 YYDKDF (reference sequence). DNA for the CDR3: TGTGCCACCAGCCTCAACGAGGGTGATGAGCAGTTCTTC. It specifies CATSLNEGDEQFF.

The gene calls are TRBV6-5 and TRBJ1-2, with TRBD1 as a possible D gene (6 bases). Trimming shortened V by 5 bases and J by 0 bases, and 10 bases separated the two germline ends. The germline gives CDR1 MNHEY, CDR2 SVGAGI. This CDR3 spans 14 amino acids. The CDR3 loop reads CASSTGTTNYGYTF. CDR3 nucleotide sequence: TGTGCCAGCAGTACAGGGACCACTAACTATGGCTACACCTTC.

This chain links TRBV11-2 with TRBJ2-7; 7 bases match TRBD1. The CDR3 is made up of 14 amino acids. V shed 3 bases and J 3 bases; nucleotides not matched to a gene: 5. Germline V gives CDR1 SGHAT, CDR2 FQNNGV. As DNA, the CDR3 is TGTGCCAGCAGCTTTGGGACAGTCCACTACGAGCAGTACTTC. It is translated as CASSFGTVHYEQYF.

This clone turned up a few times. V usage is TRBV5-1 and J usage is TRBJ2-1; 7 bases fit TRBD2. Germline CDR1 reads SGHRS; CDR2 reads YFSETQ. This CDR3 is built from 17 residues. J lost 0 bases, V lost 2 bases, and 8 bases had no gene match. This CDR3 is CASSFATSASSYNEQFF. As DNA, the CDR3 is TGCGCCAGCAGCTTTGCAACTAGCGCCAGCTCCTACAATGAGCAGTTCTTC.

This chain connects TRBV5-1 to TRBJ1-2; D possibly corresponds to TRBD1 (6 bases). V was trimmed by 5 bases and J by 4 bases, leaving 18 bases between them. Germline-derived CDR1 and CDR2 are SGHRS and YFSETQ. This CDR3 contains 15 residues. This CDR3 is CASSLTRGDAYGYTF. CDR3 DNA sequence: TGCGCCAGCAGTCTGACCAGGGGAGATGCCTATGGCTACACCTTC.

The CDR3, as DNA: TGTGCCAGCACTTACCTCGCAGGGAACACTGAAGCTTTCTTT. Residues: CASTYLAGNTEAFF. The V and J genes are TRBV2 and TRBJ1-1; D uncertain. CDR3 length: 14 residues. Trimming cost V 7 bases and J 1 base, with 13 bases left between them. From germline, CDR1 is SNHLY and CDR2 FYNNEI. Combining the CDR3 with reference TRBV2 and TRBJ1-1 gives the whole variable domain EPEVTQTPSHQVTQMGQEVILRCVPISNHLYFYWYRQILGQKVEFLVSFYNNEISEKSEIFDDQFSVERPDGSNFTLKIRSTKLEDSAMYFCASTYLAGNTEAFFGQGTRLTVV.

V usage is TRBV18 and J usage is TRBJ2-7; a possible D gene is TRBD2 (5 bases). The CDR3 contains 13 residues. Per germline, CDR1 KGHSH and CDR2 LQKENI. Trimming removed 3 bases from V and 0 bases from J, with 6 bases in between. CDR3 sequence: CASSPGSSYEQYF. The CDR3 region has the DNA TGTGCCAGCTCACCGGGGAGCTCCTACGAGCAGTACTTC.

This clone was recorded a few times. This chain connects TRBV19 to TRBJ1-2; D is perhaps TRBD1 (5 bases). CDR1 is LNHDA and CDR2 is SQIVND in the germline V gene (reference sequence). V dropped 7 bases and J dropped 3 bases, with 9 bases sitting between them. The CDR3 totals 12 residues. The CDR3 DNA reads TGTGCCAGTACGGAGGGGTACTATGGCTACACCTTC. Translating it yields CASTEGYYGYTF.

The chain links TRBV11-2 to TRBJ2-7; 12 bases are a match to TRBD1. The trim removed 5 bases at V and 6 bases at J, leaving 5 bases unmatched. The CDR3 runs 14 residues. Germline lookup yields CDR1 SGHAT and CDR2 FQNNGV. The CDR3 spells CASSHRDRGPEQYF. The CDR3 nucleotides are TGTGCCAGCAGCCACCGGGACAGGGGGCCCGAGCAGTACTTC.

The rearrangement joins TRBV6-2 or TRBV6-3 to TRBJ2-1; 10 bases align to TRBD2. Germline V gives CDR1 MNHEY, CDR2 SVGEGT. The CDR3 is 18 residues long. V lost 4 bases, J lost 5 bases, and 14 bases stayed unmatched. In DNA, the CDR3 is TGTGCCAGCAGTTTTGTGACTAGCGGGTTACGAGTTAACAATGAGCAGTTCTTC. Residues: CASSFVTSGLRVNNEQFF.

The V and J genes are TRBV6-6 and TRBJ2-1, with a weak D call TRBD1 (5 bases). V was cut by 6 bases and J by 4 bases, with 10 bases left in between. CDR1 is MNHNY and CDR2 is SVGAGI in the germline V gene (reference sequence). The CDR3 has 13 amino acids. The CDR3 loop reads CASRDSRYNEQFF. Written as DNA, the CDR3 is TGTGCCAGCAGAGACAGCCGGTACAATGAGCAGTTCTTC.

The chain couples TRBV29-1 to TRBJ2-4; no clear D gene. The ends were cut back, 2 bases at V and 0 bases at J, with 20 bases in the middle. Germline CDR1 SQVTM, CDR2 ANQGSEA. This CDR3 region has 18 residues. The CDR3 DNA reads TGCAGCGTTGAAAATTCCCCCCGACTGAGGTTAGCCAAAAACATTCAGTACTTC. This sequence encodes CSVENSPRLRLAKNIQYF.

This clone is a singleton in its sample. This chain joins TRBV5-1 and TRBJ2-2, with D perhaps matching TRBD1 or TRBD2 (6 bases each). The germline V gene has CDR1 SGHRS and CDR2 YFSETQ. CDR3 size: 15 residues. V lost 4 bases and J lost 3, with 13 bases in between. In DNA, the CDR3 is TGCGCCAGCAGCCAGGGGACTTGGGACACCGGGGAGCTGTTTTTT. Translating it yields CASSQGTWDTGELFF.